One sample yielded the 32 T cell receptor beta chains listed below, sequenced in a study of response to subunit inactivated influenza vaccine. A single record per CDR3 protein comes from TCRdb applying MiXCR to the RT-PCR reads. The sample yields about 500,000 distinct CDR3 sequences, 15% to 20% seen once. The sample was CD4+ T cells sorted from PBMCs, taken 23 months after vaccination. The receptors come from a man aged 50-75 years who received an inactivated influenza vaccine.

The CDR3 protein is CASSPRVGSAGELFF. The CDR3 region has the DNA TGTGCCAGCAGCCCACGGGTGGGATCTGCCGGGGAGCTGTTTTTT. This sequence joins TRBV7-2 and TRBJ2-2; D remains ambiguous. CDR1 is SGHTA and CDR2 is FQGNSA in the germline V gene. Trimming took off 5 bases at V and 6 bases at J, with 16 bases between the two ends. The CDR3 runs to 15 residues.

In its sample, this clonotype was seen many times. The CDR3 loop is CASSLAFNSDSSEQYF. CDR3 DNA sequence: TGTGCCAGCAGCTTAGCGTTTAACAGTGACAGTAGCGAGCAGTACTTC. V usage is TRBV7-9 and J usage is TRBJ2-7, with a possible D match to TRBD1 (5 bases). V was clipped by 0 bases and J by 6 bases, with 18 bases between them. The CDR3 consists of 16 residues. Per the germline V gene, CDR1 is SEHNR and CDR2 is FQNEAQ (reference sequence).

The V and J genes are TRBV28 and TRBJ2-4, with 10 bases aligning to TRBD2. CDR1 is MDHEN and CDR2 is SYDVKM in the germline V gene. With 3 bases clipped from V and 4 bases from J, the junction kept 6 bases outside the gene matches. The CDR3 length is 16 residues. CDR3 bases: TGTGCCAGCAGTTTGGTTAGCGGGAGGCTTAAAAACATTCAGTACTTC. It translates to CASSLVSGRLKNIQYF.

There are a few counts of this clonotype. The chain carries TRBV20-1 and TRBJ1-2; unclear D gene. In germline, CDR1 is DFQATT, CDR2 SNEGSKA (reference sequence). V lost 0 bases and J 4 bases, leaving 9 bases between the germline ends. CDR3 length: 13 amino acids. CDR3 protein: CSARDHGIYGYTF. The CDR3 DNA follows: TGCAGTGCTAGAGATCACGGGATCTATGGCTACACCTTC.

The rearrangement uses TRBV12-3 or TRBV12-4 and TRBJ2-2, with 12 bases identical to TRBD2. V lost 6 bases to trimming and J lost 4 bases; unmatched junction nucleotides: 6. The CDR3 consists of 16 residues. In DNA, the CDR3 is TGTGCCAGCAGCCCCCCGGGACTAGCGGGCACCGGGGAGCTGTTTTTT. Its translation: CASSPPGLAGTGELFF.

A few counts support this clonotype. This sequence joins TRBV30 and TRBJ1-5; D unclear. Germline lookup yields CDR1 GTSNPN and CDR2 SVGIG (reference sequence). Trimming pared 0 bases from V and 4 bases from J, leaving 7 bases between. The CDR3 consists of 13 residues. CDR3 region: CAWSVMSNQPQHF. CDR3 sequence (DNA): TGTGCCTGGAGTGTAATGAGTAATCAGCCCCAGCATTTT.

The chain combines TRBV2 with TRBJ2-1, with D perhaps matching TRBD1 or TRBD2 (5 bases each). Trimming pared 8 bases from V and 0 bases from J, leaving 11 bases between. In germline, CDR1 is SNHLY, CDR2 FYNNEI. The CDR3 has 14 amino acids. The CDR3 DNA sequence: TGTGCCAGCGGGGACCGCAGCTCCTACAATGAGCAGTTCTTC. It encodes CASGDRSSYNEQFF.

Note on this clonotype: One end of the junction varies from germline; a read error may be responsible. The chain couples TRBV6-2 or TRBV6-3 to TRBJ2-7; 7 nucleotides match TRBD2. CDR3 length: 13 residues. CDR1 MNHEY and CDR2 SVGEGT come from the germline V gene. CDR3 loop: CASSSPLRAGPNF. Written as DNA, the CDR3 is TGTGCCAGCAGTTCCCCGTTAAGAGCGGGGCCGAACTTC.

This chain connects TRBV7-2 to TRBJ2-7, with 7 bases that match TRBD2. The V gene's germline CDR1 is SGHTA and CDR2 FQGNSA. The CDR3 is 14 amino acids. Trimming cost V 4 bases and J 0 bases; bases outside gene matches: 3. The CDR3 is CASSSVAGSYEQYF. The DNA for the CDR3 is TGTGCCAGCAGCTCCGTAGCGGGCTCCTACGAGCAGTACTTC.

This clonotype was observed a handful of times. The gene calls are TRBV2 and TRBJ2-7; D is perhaps TRBD2 (6 bases). V dropped 2 bases and J dropped 6 bases, with 17 bases sitting between them. Looked up from germline, CDR1 is SNHLY and CDR2 is FYNNEI. The CDR3 loop spans 15 amino acids. Here the CDR3 reads CASSERRVGSREQYF. DNA of the CDR3: TGTGCCAGCAGTGAAAGGAGGGTAGGGAGTCGCGAGCAGTACTTC. The full variable domain, its missing parts supplied by reference TRBV2 and TRBJ2-7, is EPEVTQTPSHQVTQMGQEVILRCVPISNHLYFYWYRQILGQKVEFLVSFYNNEISEKSEIFDDQFSVERPDGSNFTLKIRSTKLEDSAMYFCASSERRVGSREQYFGPGTRLTVT.

The chain recombines TRBV5-5 with TRBJ2-7, with D possibly TRBD2 on 5 matching bases. This CDR3 is 14 amino acids long. V lost 4 bases and J lost 3, with 14 bases in between. The germline V gene encodes CDR1 SGHKS and CDR2 YYEKEE (reference sequence). In DNA, the CDR3 is TGTGCCAGCAGCGCCGGGGTCGGAGGCTACGAGCAGTACTTC. It yields the protein CASSAGVGGYEQYF.

This clonotype was seen more than once but under ten times. The chain couples TRBV7-9 to TRBJ1-1; TRBD1 matches at 8 bases. This CDR3 region has 15 residues. The germline gives CDR1 SEHNR, CDR2 FQNEAQ (reference sequence). The V gene end was trimmed by 5 bases and the J gene end by 1 base; junction bases not matched to a gene: 6. CDR3: CASSPWTGPNTEAFF. Written as DNA, the CDR3 is TGTGCCAGCAGCCCCTGGACAGGGCCGAACACTGAAGCTTTCTTT. Filled out from reference TRBV7-9 and TRBJ1-1, the complete variable domain reads DTGVSQNPRHKITKRGQNVTFRCDPISEHNRLYWYRQTLGQGPEFLTYFQNEAQLEKSRLLSDRFSAERPKGSFSTLEIQRTEQGDSAMYLCASSPWTGPNTEAFFGQGTRLTVV.

The genes are TRBV18 and TRBJ2-1; TRBD1 aligns across 7 bases. With 7 bases clipped from V and 0 bases from J, the junction kept 3 bases outside the gene matches. The germline V gene has CDR1 KGHSH and CDR2 LQKENI. The CDR3 covers 14 residues. The CDR3: CASLAGGSYNEQFF. DNA of the CDR3: TGTGCCAGCTTAGCAGGGGGCTCCTACAATGAGCAGTTCTTC.

The V call is TRBV7-8, the J call TRBJ2-1, with D possibly being TRBD2 (6 bases). Trimming took off 8 bases at V and 0 bases at J, with 8 bases between the two ends. The CDR3 spans 13 residues. CDR1 is SGHVS, CDR2 FQNEAQ, per germline. CDR3: CASGRSSYNEQFF. The CDR3 DNA sequence: TGTGCCAGCGGGAGGAGCTCCTACAATGAGCAGTTCTTC.

The sample holds a few counts of this clonotype. The chain recombines TRBV3-1 with TRBJ1-2; TRBD1 agrees at 7 bases. The CDR3 covers 14 residues. The J segment lost 6 bases and the V segment lost 0 bases, leaving 4 bases of the junction unmatched. Germline lookup yields CDR1 LGHDT and CDR2 YNNKEL (reference sequence). The chain's CDR3 is CASSQDEGGNGYTF. The DNA for the CDR3 is TGTGCCAGCAGCCAAGATGAAGGGGGCAATGGCTACACCTTC.

This chain uses TRBV12-3 or TRBV12-4 with TRBJ1-2; 9 bases match TRBD1. The V gene end was trimmed by 4 bases and the J gene end by 9 bases; junction bases not matched to a gene: 3. CDR3 size: 12 residues. CDR3 sequence: CASSSGTGSYTF. The CDR3 DNA sequence: TGTGCCAGCAGTTCCGGGACAGGGAGCTACACCTTC.

This clonotype has a handful of counts. The rearrangement uses TRBV7-9 and TRBJ1-1; a possible D gene is TRBD1 (5 bases). Germline values: CDR1 SEHNR, CDR2 FQNEAQ (reference sequence). This CDR3 has 13 residues. V lost 4 bases and J 5 bases, leaving 11 bases between the germline ends. The CDR3 bases are TGTGCCAGCAGCTCAAGTGGGGGGACTGAAGCTTTCTTT. It yields the protein CASSSSGGTEAFF.

The chain couples TRBV20-1 to TRBJ2-1, with D unresolved. The CDR3 covers 12 residues. Germline lookup yields CDR1 DFQATT and CDR2 SNEGSKA (reference sequence). Trimming stripped 5 bases from V and 4 bases from J, with 9 bases between. CDR3 nucleotides: TGCAGTGCTCCCGCCGAATACAATGAGCAGTTCTTC. Amino acids: CSAPAEYNEQFF.

The chain recombines TRBV4-2 with TRBJ1-5; D is ambiguous. Trimming took 1 base from V and 6 from J, leaving 10 bases between them. Germline CDR1 is LGHNA and CDR2 is YNFKEQ. The CDR3 covers 14 residues. The CDR3 loop is CASSQGSEGQPQHF. In DNA form, the CDR3 reads TGTGCCAGCAGCCAAGGGAGTGAGGGTCAGCCCCAGCATTTT.

The chain recombines TRBV5-1 with TRBJ2-7; 10 bases are shared with TRBD1. There are 15 residues in the CDR3. Germline trimming cut 7 bases from V and 4 bases from J; bases unmatched to any gene: 11. Germline-derived CDR1 and CDR2 are SGHRS and YFSETQ. The CDR3 here is CASGPGTGDMYEQYF. CDR3 sequence (DNA): TGCGCCAGCGGACCCGGGACAGGGGATATGTACGAGCAGTACTTC.

The DNA for the CDR3 is TGTGCCAGCAGGAGGACATCCTACAATGAGCAGTTCTTC. Protein sequence: CASRRTSYNEQFF. The chain combines TRBV6-2 or TRBV6-3 with TRBJ2-1, with TRBD1 as a possible D gene (5 bases). Deletions cut 6 bases from V and 1 base from J, with 7 bases between. The CDR3 consists of 13 residues. Per the germline V gene, CDR1 is MNHEY and CDR2 is SVGEGT.

This clonotype has ten or more counts. The chain combines TRBV12-3 or TRBV12-4 with TRBJ2-7; D might be TRBD2 (6 bases). The germline V and J ends were trimmed by 2 bases and 6 bases, with 11 bases remaining between them. The CDR3 is made up of 13 amino acids. The CDR3 coding sequence is TGTGCCAGCAGTTTAACCGGGCGGGGCGAGCAGTACTTC. This sequence encodes CASSLTGRGEQYF.

This clonotype has only a few counts. The J gene is TRBJ2-1, the V gene TRBV29-1; 12 nucleotides match TRBD2. Germline values: CDR1 SQVTM, CDR2 ANQGSEA. The CDR3 sequence is 14 residues long. V lost 5 bases, J lost 8 bases, and 7 bases stayed unmatched. The CDR3 region is CSVRTSGKSDEQFF. The CDR3 DNA reads TGCAGCGTTAGGACTAGCGGGAAATCCGATGAGCAGTTCTTC.

This clonotype showed up just a few times. This rearrangement joins TRBV4-3 to TRBJ1-2; 9 nucleotides line up with TRBD1. CDR1 and CDR2 (germline): LGHNA, YSLEER. The CDR3 consists of 15 residues. V was pared by 5 bases and J by 4 bases, with 8 bases of the junction left unmatched. CDR3 region: CASSATGQGGYGYTF. The CDR3 region has the DNA TGCGCCAGCAGCGCAACGGGACAGGGAGGCTATGGCTACACCTTC.

This clonotype turned up a few times. The chain combines TRBV5-1 with TRBJ2-3; 8 bases are shared with TRBD1. Trimming took 5 bases from V and 6 from J; bases not matched to a gene: 11. Germline V gives CDR1 SGHRS, CDR2 YFSETQ. CDR3 size: 15 residues. CDR3 sequence: CASRRRTGSEDTQYF. The CDR3 DNA sequence: TGCGCCAGCAGGCGGAGGACAGGGAGCGAGGATACGCAGTATTTT.

The chain is built from TRBV19 and TRBJ2-5, with D uncertain. The CDR3 contains 16 residues. Per the germline V gene, CDR1 is LNHDA and CDR2 is SQIVND (reference sequence). The V end lost 6 bases, the J end lost 0 bases, and 17 bases lay between the germline ends. The DNA of the CDR3 is TGTGCCAGTAGGTCAACTGCCCCAATGTACCAAGAGACCCAGTACTTC. It yields the protein CASRSTAPMYQETQYF.

The chain carries TRBV5-1 and TRBJ2-1; 9 positions agree with TRBD2. CDR3 length equals 16 residues. Trimming removed 4 bases from V and 9 bases from J; junction bases left unmatched: 14. The germline gives CDR1 SGHRS, CDR2 YFSETQ. The DNA for the CDR3 is TGCGCCAGCAGCCGGGGGCGGGAGGGCCTCCTAAGTGAGCAGTTCTTC. As protein: CASSRGREGLLSEQFF. The full variable domain, its missing parts supplied by reference TRBV5-1 and TRBJ2-1, is KAGVTQTPRYLIKTRGQQVTLSCSPISGHRSVSWYQQTPGQGLQFLFEYFSETQRNKGNFPGRFSGRQFSNSRSEMNVSTLELGDSALYLCASSRGREGLLSEQFFGPGTRLTVL.

In nucleotides, the CDR3 is TGCAGTGCTAGGGGGGTTATCGGGGCGCCTACCCCCTACGAGCAGTACTTC. Its protein product is CSARGVIGAPTPYEQYF. This rearrangement joins TRBV20-1 to TRBJ2-7; either TRBD1 or TRBD2 may fit D (5 bases each). V gave up 3 bases and J gave up 2 bases, with 23 bases separating them. Germline CDR1 DFQATT, CDR2 SNEGSKA (reference sequence). The CDR3 loop spans 17 amino acids.

This clonotype was seen at least ten times. The CDR3 protein is CASSQNRGLQPQHF. In DNA form, the CDR3 reads TGCGCCAGCAGCCAAAACAGGGGCTTACAGCCCCAGCATTTT. The chain uses TRBV4-3 and TRBJ1-5; 7 bases line up with TRBD1. CDR3 length equals 14 residues. Germline CDR1 and CDR2: LGHNA and YSLEER. V lost 2 bases, J lost 7 bases, and 5 bases stayed unmatched.

This clonotype occurred once. The V gene is TRBV19, the J gene TRBJ2-7, with D perhaps matching TRBD1 or TRBD2 (5 bases each). The V end lost 6 bases, the J end lost 6 bases, and 18 bases lay between the germline ends. This CDR3 has 14 residues. Germline V CDR1 and CDR2: LNHDA, SQIVND (reference sequence). CDR3 in amino acids: CASSLGTWGSEQYF. CDR3 DNA sequence: TGTGCCAGTAGCCTCGGGACCTGGGGCTCCGAGCAGTACTTC.

A few counts support this clonotype. The chain couples TRBV29-1 to TRBJ2-5; TRBD2 might be the D (6 bases). Trimming pared 5 bases from V and 5 bases from J, leaving 12 bases between. This CDR3 comprises 12 residues. The germline CDR1 and CDR2 sequences are SQVTM and ANQGSEA. CDR3 sequence (DNA): TGCAGCGTTCGGGACGGAGGGGAGACCCAGTACTTC. Translated, it gives CSVRDGGETQYF.

This clonotype has more than one count but fewer than ten. The V and J genes are TRBV5-5 and TRBJ2-1; TRBD2 matches at 15 bases. The germline CDR1 and CDR2 sequences are SGHKS and YYEKEE (reference sequence). After removal of 4 bases from V and 8 bases from J, the junction contained 4 bases not matched to a gene. The CDR3 consists of 15 residues. The chain's CDR3 is CASSTGTSGGHEQFF. In nucleotides, the CDR3 is TGTGCCAGCAGCACTGGGACTAGCGGGGGGCATGAGCAGTTCTTC.